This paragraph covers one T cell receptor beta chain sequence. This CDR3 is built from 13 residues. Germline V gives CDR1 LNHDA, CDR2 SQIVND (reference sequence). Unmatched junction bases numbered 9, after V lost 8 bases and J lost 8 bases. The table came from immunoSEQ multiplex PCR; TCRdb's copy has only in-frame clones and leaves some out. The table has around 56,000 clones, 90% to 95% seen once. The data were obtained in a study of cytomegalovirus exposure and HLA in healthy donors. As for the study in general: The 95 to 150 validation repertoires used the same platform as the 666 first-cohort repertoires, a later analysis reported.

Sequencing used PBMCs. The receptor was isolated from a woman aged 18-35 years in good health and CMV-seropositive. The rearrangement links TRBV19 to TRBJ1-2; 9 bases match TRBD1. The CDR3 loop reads CASWDRAFSGYTF. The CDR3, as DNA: TGTGCCAGTTGGGACAGGGCGTTTTCAGGCTACACCTTC.